Sequencing of this T cell receptor (beta chain) was carried out in a study of primary melanoma T cells and metastatic recurrence. Study-level results: T-cell fraction over 20% seemed protective regardless of ulceration or nodes.

Some clones are missing from TCRdb's copy, which holds only in-frame ones; the method was immunoSEQ multiplex PCR. The sample has 550 to 750 clones; more than 75% are singletons. Comment on this clone: What it recognizes is unknown.

V lost 6 bases, J lost 5 bases, and 7 bases stayed unmatched. The CDR3 totals 13 residues. The sample consisted of melanoma tumor tissue. The chain combines TRBV23-1 with TRBJ2-7, with 7 bases aligning to TRBD1. TRBV23-1 is assigned to the ORF class and has an uncertain function. This clonotype was obtained from a human donor with melanoma. CDR3 region: CASSLTGSNEQYF. Written as DNA, the CDR3 is TGCGCCAGCAGCTTGACAGGGAGCAACGAGCAGTACTTC.